Included here is one T cell receptor (beta chain) sequence, with context. Its antigen is unknown. Each patient experienced a relapse that followed autologous stem cell transplantation, and brentuximab vedotin exposure varied. Germline loops: CDR1 LNHDA, CDR2 SQIVND (reference sequence). The CDR3 is 16 amino acids. V trimming: 2 bases; J trimming: 2 bases; junction bases outside the gene matches: 9. The data were obtained in a study of PD-1 blockade in classical Hodgkin lymphoma. General observations from the study: Newly diagnosed patients had diversity similar to the baseline diversity of complete responders.

TCRdb keeps only in-frame clones here, not all; method: immunoSEQ multiplex PCR. The repertoire includes approximately 44,000 clones, approximately 80% of them detected once, and around 24% sits in the top ten. This specimen consisted of peripheral blood mononuclear cells (PBMCs), obtained at baseline. The J gene is TRBJ2-7, the V gene TRBV19, with 7 bases fitting TRBD2. The TCR originated in a human donor with classical Hodgkin lymphoma. CDR3 protein: CASSIRGGGRAYEQYF. The CDR3 DNA follows: TGTGCCAGTAGTATAAGGGGCGGCGGGAGAGCCTACGAGCAGTACTTC.